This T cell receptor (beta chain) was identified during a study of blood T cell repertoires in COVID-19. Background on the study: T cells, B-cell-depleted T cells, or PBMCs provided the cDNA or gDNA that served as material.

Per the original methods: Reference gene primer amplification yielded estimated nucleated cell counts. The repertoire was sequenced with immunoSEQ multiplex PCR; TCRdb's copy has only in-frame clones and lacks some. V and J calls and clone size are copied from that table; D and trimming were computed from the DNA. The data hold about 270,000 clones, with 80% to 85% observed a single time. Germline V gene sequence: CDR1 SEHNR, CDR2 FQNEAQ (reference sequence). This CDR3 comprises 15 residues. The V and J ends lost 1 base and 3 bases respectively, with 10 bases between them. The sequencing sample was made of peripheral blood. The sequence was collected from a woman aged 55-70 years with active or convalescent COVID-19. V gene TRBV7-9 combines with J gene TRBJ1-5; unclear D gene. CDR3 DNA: TGTGCCAGCAGCTTAGGCGAGGGTATCAATCAGCCCCAGCATTTT. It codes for CASSLGEGINQPQHF.